One TCR beta chain is described in this entry. Its specificity is not known. The data were taken from a study of T cell clones after liver transplantation. On the study more broadly: A pre-transplant mixed lymphocyte reaction with TCRbeta sequencing defined graft-donor-reactive clones followed in post-transplant blood. Pre-transplant mixed lymphocyte reactions yielded third-party-reactive TCRbeta sequences as comparators for graft-donor-reactive sequences.

Notes on the study in general: Compared with third party-reactive sequences, donor-reactive ones declined more, independent of withdrawal success.

The V and J ends lost 3 bases and 4 bases respectively, with 15 bases between them. The CDR3 extends over 15 amino acids. The germline V gene encodes CDR1 SGHNT and CDR2 YENEEA. Measured with immunoSEQ multiplex PCR; TCRdb has only the in-frame clones, and not every one. The repertoire holds roughly 100,000 clones, with around 80% as singletons. The sequences come from CD4+ T cells from blood, collected around 44 months after liver transplant. The V call is TRBV11-3, the J call TRBJ1-1; TRBD1 might be the D (5 bases). This receptor was obtained from a human patient who received a liver transplant. Some of the T cells may derive from the graft donor. The CDR3 region has the DNA TGTGCCAGCAGCTTTTCTAGCGGGGACGCCACTGAAGCTTTCTTT. This translates into CASSFSSGDATEAFF.